One sample yielded the 26 T cell receptor beta chains listed below, sequenced in a study of T cells in localized non-small cell lung cancer. Libraries were prepared by immunoSEQ multiplex PCR; TCRdb keeps only in-frame clonotypes and omits some of them. This table has around 90,000 clones, around 82% appearing once. Material: PBMCs, obtained before any cancer treatment. The receptors derive from a man aged 40 to 69 with stage II squamous cell lung carcinoma.

The DNA for the CDR3 is TGTGCCAGCAGCCCCTGGGAGGGAGACACTGAAGCTTTCTTT. Translation gives CASSPWEGDTEAFF. The chain joins TRBV7-2 to TRBJ1-1; no definite D call. V lost 5 bases and J lost 3, with 13 bases in between. CDR1 is SGHTA, CDR2 FQGNSA, per germline. This CDR3 contains 14 residues.

V usage is TRBV6-5 and J usage is TRBJ2-7, with TRBD2 as a possible D gene (5 bases). Deletions cut 5 bases from V and 5 bases from J, with 13 bases between. The CDR3 consists of 13 residues. Germline V gene sequence: CDR1 MNHEY, CDR2 SVGAGI. CDR3 DNA: TGTGCCAGCAGTACCGGGGAGAGGAACGAGCAGTACTTC. This codes for CASSTGERNEQYF.

As DNA, the CDR3 is TGTGCCAGCACCCTGACTAGCGGGGCTACCGGGGAGCTGTTTTTT. Amino acids: CASTLTSGATGELFF. The chain joins TRBV6-5 to TRBJ2-2; TRBD2 matches 11 bases. V lost 7 bases and J lost 5; bases outside the gene matches: 6. The CDR3 runs 15 residues. In germline, CDR1 is MNHEY, CDR2 SVGAGI.

The gene calls are TRBV5-5 and TRBJ2-3, with a weak D call TRBD1 (6 bases). The CDR3 spans 15 residues. Germline values: CDR1 SGHKS, CDR2 YYEKEE (reference sequence). V lost 3 bases and J lost 1, with 12 bases in between. CDR3 coding DNA: TGTGCCAGCAGCTCTTCGCGGACAGGCACAGATACGCAGTATTTT. It codes for CASSSSRTGTDTQYF.

The J gene is TRBJ2-5, the V gene TRBV4-1; no clear D. Germline values: CDR1 MGHRA, CDR2 YSYEKL. Trimming pared 4 bases from V and 4 bases from J, leaving 10 bases between. There are 13 residues in the CDR3. In nucleotides, the CDR3 is TGCGCCAGCAGCCTAACCGTTCCAGAGACCCAGTACTTC. This translates into CASSLTVPETQYF.

The chain has TRBV7-8 and TRBJ2-3; D is uncertain. The V gene lost 5 bases and the J gene lost 2 bases, with 8 bases spanning the gap. In germline, CDR1 is SGHVS, CDR2 FQNEAQ. The CDR3 length is 13 residues. The chain's CDR3 is CASSRDLTDTQYF. The CDR3 nucleotides read TGTGCCAGCAGCCGAGACCTCACAGATACGCAGTATTTT.

The J gene is TRBJ1-1, the V gene TRBV7-9; 11 positions match TRBD1. Germline V lookup: CDR1 SEHNR, CDR2 FQNEAQ (reference sequence). The CDR3 contains 15 residues. Trimming cost V 4 bases and J 4 bases; bases outside gene matches: 5. DNA for the CDR3: TGTGCCAGCAGCTCATGGACAGGGGGCCCCACTGAAGCTTTCTTT. It yields the protein CASSSWTGGPTEAFF. The whole variable domain, remainder taken from reference TRBV7-9 and TRBJ1-1, is DTGVSQNPRHKITKRGQNVTFRCDPISEHNRLYWYRQTLGQGPEFLTYFQNEAQLEKSRLLSDRFSAERPKGSFSTLEIQRTEQGDSAMYLCASSSWTGGPTEAFFGQGTRLTVV.

The chain combines TRBV7-9 with TRBJ1-6, with 7 bases aligning to TRBD1. Looked up from germline, CDR1 is SEHNR and CDR2 is FQNEAQ (reference sequence). V lost 5 bases and J lost 6; bases outside the gene matches: 4. The CDR3 contains 14 residues. The CDR3 DNA reads as TGTGCCAGCAGCAAAACAGGGGCTAATTCACCCCTCCACTTT. Its translation: CASSKTGANSPLHF.

V usage is TRBV30 and J usage is TRBJ1-4; tentative D call: TRBD1 (5 bases). Germline CDR1 GTSNPN, CDR2 SVGIG (reference sequence). This CDR3 is built from 13 residues. The V end lost 1 base, the J end lost 15 bases, and 18 bases lay between the germline ends. This chain's CDR3 is CAWSDSGRGLLFF. The CDR3 nucleotides read TGTGCCTGGAGTGACTCGGGGAGGGGCCTTTTGTTTTTT.

The rearrangement joins TRBV11-2 to TRBJ2-7; 8 bases map to TRBD2. CDR3 length equals 14 residues. CDR1 is SGHAT and CDR2 is FQNNGV in the germline V gene. J gave up 5 bases and V 5 bases, and 8 bases lay outside the gene matches. For the CDR3, the DNA is TGTGCCAGCAGCCTGGGACTAGGGGTCCACGAGCAGTACTTC. It encodes CASSLGLGVHEQYF.

This chain uses TRBV29-1 with TRBJ2-1, with 8 bases aligning to TRBD2. Looked up from germline, CDR1 is SQVTM and CDR2 is ANQGSEA. Trimming took 6 bases from V and 7 from J; bases not matched to a gene: 14. CDR3 size: 15 residues. CDR3 protein: CSVRGLVNRENEQFF. In nucleotides, the CDR3 is TGCAGCGTCAGGGGACTAGTCAACCGTGAGAATGAGCAGTTCTTC.

The J gene is TRBJ2-6, the V gene TRBV29-1; no definite D call. The germline V gene encodes CDR1 SQVTM and CDR2 ANQGSEA. There are 15 residues in the CDR3. Between the trimmed V and J ends, which lost 7 bases and 0 bases, there was a span of 13 bases. Here the CDR3 reads CSATLQSSGANVLTF. Written as DNA, the CDR3 is TGCAGCGCTACTCTCCAGAGCTCTGGGGCCAACGTCCTGACTTTC.

The chain joins TRBV11-3 to TRBJ1-1; D possibly corresponds to TRBD1 (5 bases). Germline V gene data show CDR1 as SGHNT and CDR2 as YENEEA. CDR3 size: 14 residues. With 1 base removed from V and 3 bases from J, the gap between germline ends came to 9 bases. CDR3: CASSLGGDDTEAFF. CDR3 sequence (DNA): TGTGCCAGCAGCTTAGGAGGGGATGACACTGAAGCTTTCTTT.

The V gene is TRBV28, the J gene TRBJ2-5, with D possibly TRBD2 on 5 matching bases. CDR3 size: 15 residues. Germline V lookup: CDR1 MDHEN, CDR2 SYDVKM. V dropped 4 bases and J dropped 0 bases, with 12 bases sitting between them. CDR3 residues: CASSSYGEYQETQYF. In DNA form, the CDR3 reads TGTGCCAGCAGTTCATACGGGGAATACCAAGAGACCCAGTACTTC.

CDR3 loop: CASSSGGSRAIDEQFF. DNA for the CDR3: TGTGCCAGCAGCTCTGGAGGGAGTCGGGCAATTGATGAGCAGTTCTTC. The chain joins TRBV11-1 to TRBJ2-1, with a tentative D call TRBD2 (6 bases). The CDR3 is 16 amino acids. V lost 4 bases, J lost 8 bases, and 21 bases lay in between. The germline gives CDR1 SGHAT, CDR2 FQDESV (reference sequence).

V is TRBV28 and J is TRBJ1-2; a weak D match, TRBD1 (6 bases). V dropped 3 bases and J dropped 0 bases, with 20 bases sitting between them. The CDR3 totals 18 residues. Germline V gene sequence: CDR1 MDHEN, CDR2 SYDVKM. The CDR3 here is CASSFYLRTALTNYGYTF. CDR3 bases: TGTGCCAGCAGTTTTTACCTCCGGACAGCCCTTACTAACTATGGCTACACCTTC.

The chain combines TRBV11-2 with TRBJ1-6, with D tentatively TRBD1 (5 bases). CDR1 and CDR2 from the germline V gene are SGHAT and FQNNGV. The CDR3 totals 15 residues. Trimming stripped 2 bases from V and 8 bases from J, with 13 bases between. The CDR3 sequence is CASSLLSGYDSPLHF. DNA of the CDR3: TGTGCCAGCAGCTTACTATCAGGGTACGATTCACCCCTCCACTTT. Looking up the rest from reference TRBV11-2 and TRBJ1-6 gives the full variable domain: EAGVAQSPRYKIIEKRQSVAFWCNPISGHATLYWYQQILGQGPKLLIQFQNNGVVDDSQLPKDRFSAERLKGVDSTLKIQPAKLEDSAVYLCASSLLSGYDSPLHFGNGTRLTVT.

This chain uses TRBV5-1 with TRBJ2-1; no clear D. V lost 7 bases and J lost 6, with 11 bases in between. This CDR3 contains 12 residues. In germline, CDR1 is SGHRS, CDR2 YFSETQ. For the CDR3, the DNA is TGCGCCAGCCGAGCTCCGGGCAATGAGCAGTTCTTC. It translates to CASRAPGNEQFF.

For the CDR3, the DNA is TGTGCCAGCAGCCAAGGCATCCGCTACGAGCAGTACTTC. Translation gives CASSQGIRYEQYF. This chain joins TRBV14 and TRBJ2-7; D remains unclear. The CDR3 runs to 13 residues. CDR1 and CDR2 (germline): SGHDN, FVKESK. Trimming pared 1 base from V and 3 bases from J, leaving 7 bases between.

The V call is TRBV7-9, the J call TRBJ1-1; D call uncertain. Germline CDR1 is SEHNR and CDR2 is FQNEAQ (reference sequence). V was shortened by 4 bases and J by 1 base, with 13 bases between the two germline ends. The CDR3 runs 15 residues. The CDR3 DNA reads TGTGCCAGCAGCTCAATCTTTTATGGGAACACTGAAGCTTTCTTT. Its translation: CASSSIFYGNTEAFF.

This clone was seen a handful of times. This sequence joins TRBV7-9 and TRBJ1-4, with 8 positions matching TRBD1. CDR3 length: 14 residues. The germline gives CDR1 SEHNR, CDR2 FQNEAQ (reference sequence). The V gene end was trimmed by 5 bases and the J gene end by 5 bases; junction bases not matched to a gene: 4. The CDR3 DNA is TGTGCCAGCAGCCCCTGGACAGGGAATGAAAAACTGTTTTTT. Protein product: CASSPWTGNEKLFF.

This rearrangement joins TRBV6-5 to TRBJ1-1; D is undetermined. The CDR3 consists of 14 residues. V lost 0 bases and J lost 3, with 8 bases in between. The V gene's germline CDR1 is MNHEY and CDR2 SVGAGI. The CDR3 here is CASSYSGWDTEAFF. In DNA, the CDR3 is TGTGCCAGCAGTTACTCAGGGTGGGACACTGAAGCTTTCTTT.

The V call is TRBV18, the J call TRBJ2-7; D remains unclear. Germline CDR1 is KGHSH and CDR2 is LQKENI. V dropped 5 bases and J dropped 1 base, with 15 bases sitting between them. The CDR3 runs 15 residues. The CDR3 loop reads CASSYSHARSYEQYF. The DNA for the CDR3 is TGTGCCAGCTCATATTCCCACGCACGGTCCTACGAGCAGTACTTC.

The chain joins TRBV7-2 to TRBJ2-5; D remains unclear. Trimming cost V 4 bases and J 0 bases, with 15 bases left between them. This CDR3 comprises 16 residues. Germline CDR1 reads SGHTA; CDR2 reads FQGNSA. The CDR3, as DNA: TGTGCCAGCAGCTCACGCCCCCCTGGGTACCAAGAGACCCAGTACTTC. Protein: CASSSRPPGYQETQYF.

This chain uses TRBV5-1 with TRBJ1-6, with a possible D match to TRBD1 (5 bases). CDR3 length equals 13 residues. V gave up 7 bases and J gave up 8 bases, with 13 bases separating them. Germline V gene lookup returns CDR1 SGHRS and CDR2 YFSETQ. Here the CDR3 DNA reads TGCGCCAGCGGGACCGGGGGGGATTCACCCCTCCACTTT. Translated: CASGTGGDSPLHF.

This clone was detected only a few times. V is TRBV27 and J is TRBJ1-1, with 7 bases identical to TRBD1. J gave up 1 base and V 8 bases, and 4 bases lay outside the gene matches. The germline V gene has CDR1 MNHEY and CDR2 SMNVEV (reference sequence). This CDR3 comprises 13 residues. CDR3 residues: CASLGQPNTEAFF. CDR3 DNA sequence: TGTGCCAGCCTGGGACAGCCGAACACTGAAGCTTTCTTT.